What follows are 8 T cell receptor beta chains derived from one specimen sequenced in a study of spatial heterogeneity in lung cancer. Time point defined: blood at routine non-recurrence follow-up after resection. A single record per CDR3 protein comes from TCRdb applying MiXCR to the 5' RACE reads. Counted here are 20,000 to 30,000 distinct CDR3 sequences, 9% to 10% occurring once; the ten biggest clones make up approximately 21%. Material: PBMCs, obtained at follow-up. These receptors were obtained from a male donor with early-stage non-small cell lung cancer.

This clonotype showed up many times. The CDR3 sequence: CASSDTAEADTQYF. CDR3 DNA sequence: TGTGCCAGCAGTGACACCGCCGAGGCAGATACGCAGTATTTT. The chain joins TRBV6-5 to TRBJ2-3; no firm D call. The germline V gene encodes CDR1 MNHEY and CDR2 SVGAGI. There are 14 residues in the CDR3. The V and J ends lost 5 bases and 4 bases respectively, with 13 bases between them.

The chain is built from TRBV5-1 and TRBJ2-3; D may be TRBD1 or TRBD2 (5 bases each). V lost 4 bases and J lost 3, with 12 bases in between. Germline assignment: CDR1 SGHRS and CDR2 YFSETQ. The CDR3 covers 14 residues. CDR3 protein: CASSRDQGTDTQYF. As DNA, the CDR3 is TGCGCCAGCAGCAGGGACCAGGGAACAGATACGCAGTATTTT.

This clonotype was found a few times. This chain connects TRBV6-6 to TRBJ2-7, with a possible D match to TRBD1 (5 bases). CDR1 is MNHNY, CDR2 SVGAGI, per germline (reference sequence). V was trimmed by 0 bases and J by 3 bases, leaving 6 bases between them. This CDR3 spans 13 amino acids. The chain's CDR3 is CASSYSQGYEQYF. The CDR3 bases are TGTGCCAGCAGTTACTCGCAGGGCTACGAGCAGTACTTC.

This clonotype was seen a handful of times. The V gene is TRBV4-3, the J gene TRBJ1-2; weak D call: TRBD1 (5 bases). The CDR3 extends over 13 amino acids. Germline CDR1 reads LGHNA; CDR2 reads YSLEER. The ends were cut back, 4 bases at V and 1 base at J, with 7 bases in the middle. The CDR3 nucleotides are TGCGCCAGCAGCCCGGGGGGTAACTATGGCTACACCTTC. This sequence encodes CASSPGGNYGYTF.

This clonotype was counted ten times or more. V and J are TRBV5-1 and TRBJ2-5; D assignment may be TRBD1 or TRBD2 (5 bases each). Germline CDR1 SGHRS, CDR2 YFSETQ. The CDR3 has 14 residues. V was trimmed by 0 bases and J by 1 base, leaving 7 bases between them. This CDR3 reads CASSLGGGQETQYF. The CDR3 DNA is TGCGCCAGCAGCTTGGGTGGGGGCCAAGAGACCCAGTACTTC.

This clonotype was picked up many times. The chain is built from TRBV7-8 and TRBJ2-4; the match to TRBD2 covers 8 bases. This CDR3 has 16 amino acids. V gave up 6 bases and J gave up 3 bases; unmatched junction bases: 10. Germline V gene sequence: CDR1 SGHVS, CDR2 FQNEAQ. The DNA for the CDR3 is TGTGCCAGCAGGCCGGGACTAGGCTTAGGCAAAAACATTCAGTACTTC. Protein sequence: CASRPGLGLGKNIQYF.

This clonotype was counted ten times or more. V gene TRBV7-8 combines with J gene TRBJ1-6; a weak D match, TRBD1 (6 bases). V shed 2 bases and J shed 6 bases, with 14 bases lying between them. The CDR3 contains 16 residues. The V gene's germline CDR1 is SGHVS and CDR2 FQNEAQ. The CDR3 region has the DNA TGTGCCAGCAGCTTACAGGAGACAGGCTCTAATTCACCCCTCCACTTT. This encodes CASSLQETGSNSPLHF.

This clonotype came up a few times. V usage is TRBV7-9 and J usage is TRBJ2-1; no firm D call. Germline CDR1 reads SEHNR; CDR2 reads FQNEAQ (reference sequence). The V gene lost 4 bases and the J gene lost 5 bases, with 9 bases spanning the gap. The CDR3 spans 13 residues. The chain's CDR3 is CASSSTFDNEQFF. The CDR3 DNA is TGTGCCAGCAGCTCGACATTCGACAATGAGCAGTTCTTC.